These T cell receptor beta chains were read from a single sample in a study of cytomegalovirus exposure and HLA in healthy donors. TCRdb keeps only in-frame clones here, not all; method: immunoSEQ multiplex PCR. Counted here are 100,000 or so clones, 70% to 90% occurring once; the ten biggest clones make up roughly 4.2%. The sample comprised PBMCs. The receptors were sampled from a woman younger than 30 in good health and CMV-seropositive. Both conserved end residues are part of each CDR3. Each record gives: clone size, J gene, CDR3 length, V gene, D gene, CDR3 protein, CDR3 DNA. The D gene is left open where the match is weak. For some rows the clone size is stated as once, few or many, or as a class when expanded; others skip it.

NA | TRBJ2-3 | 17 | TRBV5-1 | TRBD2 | CASSSSVTSGRGDTQYF | TGCGCCAGCAGCTCGTCCGTGACTAGCGGGAGAGGAGATACGCAGTATTTT
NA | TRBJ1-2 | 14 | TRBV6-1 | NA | CASSQTRGNYGYTF | TGTGCCAGCAGTCAGACCAGAGGGAACTATGGCTACACCTTC
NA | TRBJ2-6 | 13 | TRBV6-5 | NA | CASSRTGANVLTF | TGTGCCAGCTCCAGAACTGGGGCCAACGTCCTGACTTTC
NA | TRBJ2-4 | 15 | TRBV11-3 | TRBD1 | CASSDRGRSLNIQYF | TGTGCCAGCAGCGACAGGGGAAGGAGTCTAAACATTCAGTACTTC
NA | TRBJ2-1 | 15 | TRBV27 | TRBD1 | CASSTGTGGYNEQFF | TGTGCCAGCAGTACAGGGACAGGGGGCTACAATGAGCAGTTCTTC
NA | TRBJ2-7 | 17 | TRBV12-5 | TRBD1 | CASGLVTGQGLPYEQYF | TGTGCTAGTGGTTTGGTAACAGGACAGGGGCTGCCCTACGAGCAGTACTTC
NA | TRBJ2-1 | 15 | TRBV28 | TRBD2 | CASSSGGGTYNEQFF | TGTGCCAGCAGTTCCGGCGGGGGGACCTACAATGAGCAGTTCTTC
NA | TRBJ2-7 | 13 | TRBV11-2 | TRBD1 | CASRRTGAYEQYF | TGTGCCAGCAGGCGGACAGGGGCCTACGAGCAGTACTTC
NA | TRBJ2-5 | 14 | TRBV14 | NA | CASSQVGLQETQYF | TGTGCCAGCAGCCAAGTGGGACTTCAAGAGACCCAGTACTTC
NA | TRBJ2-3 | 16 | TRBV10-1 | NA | CASSESRDWVTDTQYF | TGCGCCAGCAGTGAGTCGAGGGACTGGGTGACGGATACGCAGTATTTT
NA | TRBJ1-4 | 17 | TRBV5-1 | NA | CASSLAGPGGPNEKLFF | TGCGCCAGCAGCTTGGCGGGCCCCGGAGGTCCTAATGAAAAACTGTTTTTT
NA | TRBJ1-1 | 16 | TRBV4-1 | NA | CASSQGARAGNTEAFF | TGCGCCAGCAGCCAAGGTGCCCGAGCGGGGAACACTGAAGCTTTCTTT
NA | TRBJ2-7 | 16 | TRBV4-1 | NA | CASSQGVTGYRHEQYF | TGCGCCAGCAGCCAAGGGGTAACAGGTTACCGGCACGAGCAGTACTTC
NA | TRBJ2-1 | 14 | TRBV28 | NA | CASKRRGPPHEQFF | TGTGCCAGTAAACGGCGGGGGCCCCCCCATGAGCAGTTCTTC
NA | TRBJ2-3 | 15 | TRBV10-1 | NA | CASSEQGLSTDTQYF | TGCGCCAGCAGTGAGCAGGGACTGAGCACAGATACGCAGTATTTT
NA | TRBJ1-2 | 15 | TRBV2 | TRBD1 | CASSQGTGASYGYTF | TGTGCCAGCAGCCAGGGGACAGGGGCGTCCTATGGCTACACCTTC
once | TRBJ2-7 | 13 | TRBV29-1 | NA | CSFSRGPSYEQYF | TGCAGCTTCAGTCGAGGTCCTTCCTACGAGCAGTACTTC
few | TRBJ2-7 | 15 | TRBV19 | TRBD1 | CASSISGTGSYEQYF | TGTGCCAGTAGTATTTCCGGGACAGGGTCTTACGAGCAGTACTTC
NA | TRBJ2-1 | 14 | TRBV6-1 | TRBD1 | CASTWGQGFDEQFF | TGTGCCAGCACTTGGGGACAGGGTTTCGATGAGCAGTTCTTC
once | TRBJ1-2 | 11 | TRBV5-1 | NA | CASSGSGGYTF | TGCGCCAGCAGCGGCTCGGGAGGCTACACCTTC
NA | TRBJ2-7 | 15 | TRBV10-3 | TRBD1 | CAISDRGTGADEQYF | TGTGCCATCAGTGATCGGGGGACAGGGGCGGACGAGCAGTACTTC
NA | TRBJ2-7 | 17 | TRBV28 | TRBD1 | CASSPPRWDRGRYEQYF | TGTGCCAGCAGTCCTCCCCGATGGGACAGGGGGCGTTACGAGCAGTACTTC
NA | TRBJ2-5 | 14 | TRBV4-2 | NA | CASSPDLGQETQYF | TGTGCCAGCAGCCCCGACTTAGGCCAAGAGACCCAGTACTTC
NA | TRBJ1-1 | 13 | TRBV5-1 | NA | CASSPVIKSEAFF | TGCGCCAGCAGCCCAGTGATCAAGTCTGAAGCTTTCTTT
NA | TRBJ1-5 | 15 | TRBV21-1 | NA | CASSKSVFSNQPQHF | TGTGCCAGCAGCAAATCCGTTTTTAGCAATCAGCCCCAGCATTTT
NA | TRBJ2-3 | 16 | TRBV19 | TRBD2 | CASSLTSGRVTDTQYF | TGTGCCAGTAGCCTGACTAGCGGGAGGGTCACAGATACGCAGTATTTT
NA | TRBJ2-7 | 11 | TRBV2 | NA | CASQQAYEQYF | TGTGCCAGCCAGCAGGCATACGAGCAGTACTTC
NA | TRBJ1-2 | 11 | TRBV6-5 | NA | CASRRGDGYTF | TGTGCCAGCCGACGCGGGGATGGCTACACCTTC
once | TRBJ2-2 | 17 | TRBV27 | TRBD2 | CASTPGPTSGNTGELFF | TGTGCCAGCACCCCAGGACCGACTAGCGGCAACACCGGGGAGCTGTTTTTT
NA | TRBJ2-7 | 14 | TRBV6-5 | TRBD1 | CASSYWTGTYEQYF | TGTGCCAGCAGTTACTGGACAGGAACCTACGAGCAGTACTTC
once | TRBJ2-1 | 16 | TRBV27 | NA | CASSLSLRGSYNEQFF | TGTGCCAGCAGTTTATCGCTCAGGGGCTCCTACAATGAGCAGTTCTTC
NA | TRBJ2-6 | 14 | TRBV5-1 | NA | CASTYRSGANVLTF | TGCGCCAGTACGTACAGGTCTGGGGCCAACGTCCTGACTTTC
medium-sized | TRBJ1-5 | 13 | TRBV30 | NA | CAWSVQGNQPQHF | TGTGCCTGGAGTGTACAGGGCAATCAGCCCCAGCATTTT
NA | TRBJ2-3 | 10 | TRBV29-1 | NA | CGIRGDTQYF | TGCGGGATTCGGGGGGATACGCAGTATTTT
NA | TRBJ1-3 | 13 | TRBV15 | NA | CATSVDRGDTIYF | TGTGCCACCAGCGTGGATCGGGGTGACACCATATATTTT
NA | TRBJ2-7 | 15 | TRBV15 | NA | CATSSSVNGAYEQYF | TGTGCCACCAGCAGCAGTGTGAACGGAGCCTACGAGCAGTACTTC